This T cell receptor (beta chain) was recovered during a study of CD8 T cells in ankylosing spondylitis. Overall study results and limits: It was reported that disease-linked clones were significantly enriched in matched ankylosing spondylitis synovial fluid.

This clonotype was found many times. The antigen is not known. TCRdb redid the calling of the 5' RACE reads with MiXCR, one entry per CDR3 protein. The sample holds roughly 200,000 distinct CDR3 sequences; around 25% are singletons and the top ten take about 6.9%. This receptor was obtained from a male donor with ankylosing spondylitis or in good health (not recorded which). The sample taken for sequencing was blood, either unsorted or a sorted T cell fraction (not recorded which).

The CDR3 sequence is CAISEIAPSVSTGELFF. CDR3 sequence (DNA): TGTGCCATCAGTGAAATAGCCCCTTCCGTTAGCACCGGGGAGCTGTTTTTT. The chain is built from TRBV10-3 and TRBJ2-2; D is unclear. The CDR3 totals 17 residues. Germline V gives CDR1 ENHRY, CDR2 SYGVKD. V was clipped by 3 bases and J by 4 bases, with 18 bases between them.